This T cell receptor (beta chain) emerged from a study of shared clonotypes between healthy human individuals. V dropped 3 bases and J dropped 0 bases, with 14 bases sitting between them. The CDR3 runs to 15 residues. CDR1 and CDR2 (germline): GTSNPN, SVGIG (reference sequence). Method: immunoSEQ multiplex PCR; TCRdb's copy keeps in-frame clones and lacks some. The sample shows over 2 million clones, approximately 90% of them seen only once. The TCR was taken from a man aged 18 to 29 in good health. Some clones in this sample may be carry-over from other donors' samples. This rearrangement joins TRBV30 to TRBJ1-2; no firm D call. Sequencing was carried out using naive CD4+ T cells from PBMCs. Subset here: CD45RA+ positively selected. Here the CDR3 DNA reads TGTGCCTGGAGGCCTATTAAGGGATCTAACTATGGCTACACCTTC. Its protein product is CAWRPIKGSNYGYTF.